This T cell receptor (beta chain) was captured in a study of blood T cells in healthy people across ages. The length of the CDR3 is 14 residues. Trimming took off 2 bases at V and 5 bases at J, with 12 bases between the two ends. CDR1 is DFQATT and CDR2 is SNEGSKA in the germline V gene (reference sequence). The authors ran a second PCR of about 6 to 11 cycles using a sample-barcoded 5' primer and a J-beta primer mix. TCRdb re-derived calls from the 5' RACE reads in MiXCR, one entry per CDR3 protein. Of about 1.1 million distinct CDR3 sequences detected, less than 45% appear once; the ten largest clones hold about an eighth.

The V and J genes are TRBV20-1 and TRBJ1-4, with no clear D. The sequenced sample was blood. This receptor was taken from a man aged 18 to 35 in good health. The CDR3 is CSARKGIRNEKLFF. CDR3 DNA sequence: TGCAGTGCTAGAAAAGGAATCCGAAATGAAAAACTGTTTTTT.